Following are 20 T cell receptor beta chains from one sample sequenced in a study of blood T cell repertoires in COVID-19. The protocol was immunoSEQ multiplex PCR, while the TCRdb copy is restricted to in-frame clones and leaves out a portion. The table shows 70,000 to 80,000 clones, with 80% to 95% occurring only once. The sequenced sample was peripheral blood. The receptors here all came from a woman aged 60 to 75 with active COVID-19.

This clone was seen a single time. The genes are TRBV19 and TRBJ1-4; 10 bases map to TRBD1. V lost 6 bases and J lost 5; bases outside the gene matches: 6. The germline CDR1 and CDR2 sequences are LNHDA and SQIVND (reference sequence). The CDR3 covers 15 residues. CDR3 sequence reads: CASRLPGQGNEKLFF. CDR3 coding DNA: TGTGCCAGTAGACTCCCGGGACAGGGGAATGAAAAACTGTTTTTT.

The genes are TRBV2 and TRBJ2-1; D uncertain. The ends were cut back, 4 bases at V and 5 bases at J, with 12 bases in the middle. The CDR3 covers 14 residues. CDR1 and CDR2 (germline): SNHLY, FYNNEI. CDR3 in amino acids: CASSVNGLNNEQFF. CDR3 bases: TGTGCCAGCAGTGTCAATGGCCTTAACAATGAGCAGTTCTTC.

In this sample, this clone turned up once. The rearrangement joins TRBV28 to TRBJ1-5, with 7 bases lining up with TRBD1. The CDR3 has 17 residues. Germline CDR1 MDHEN, CDR2 SYDVKM. V lost 1 base, J lost 2 bases, and 8 bases stayed unmatched. The CDR3 is CASSLFSETGGNQPQHF. As DNA, the CDR3 is TGTGCCAGCAGTTTATTCAGTGAAACAGGGGGCAATCAGCCCCAGCATTTT.

The rearrangement links TRBV7-2 to TRBJ2-5; D possibly corresponds to TRBD2 (6 bases). V lost 5 bases and J lost 2, with 9 bases in between. CDR1 SGHTA and CDR2 FQGNSA come from the germline V gene. This CDR3 has 13 amino acids. CDR3 coding DNA: TGTGCCAGCAGCACGGGACTGCAAGAGACCCAGTACTTC. Encoded protein: CASSTGLQETQYF.

This clone was seen more than once but under ten times. The V gene is TRBV7-9, the J gene TRBJ1-3, with TRBD1 identical over 7 bases. The CDR3 is 16 amino acids. V was pared by 2 bases and J by 0 bases, with 4 bases of the junction left unmatched. Per the germline V gene, CDR1 is SEHNR and CDR2 is FQNEAQ (reference sequence). In nucleotides, the CDR3 is TGTGCCAGCAGCTTACGGGACAGACTCTCTGGAAACACCATATATTTT. Residues: CASSLRDRLSGNTIYF.

The chain uses TRBV2 and TRBJ2-3; no definite D call. The CDR3 extends over 14 amino acids. Germline lookup yields CDR1 SNHLY and CDR2 FYNNEI. V was shortened by 5 bases and J by 0 bases, with 9 bases between the two germline ends. The CDR3 protein is CASSRRYSTDTQYF. The CDR3, as DNA: TGTGCCAGCAGTCGTCGTTATAGCACAGATACGCAGTATTTT.

The CDR3 here is CASSLRQGGMGTQYF. The CDR3 DNA reads as TGTGCCAGCAGTTTACGTCAAGGGGGAATGGGTACGCAGTATTTT. The chain uses TRBV27 and TRBJ2-3, with a tentative D call TRBD1 (6 bases). The V gene's germline CDR1 is MNHEY and CDR2 SMNVEV (reference sequence). The CDR3 is 15 residues long. The V gene lost 2 bases and the J gene lost 8 bases, with 17 bases spanning the gap.

The gene calls are TRBV15 and TRBJ1-6, with TRBD1 matching over 8 bases. The V gene's germline CDR1 is LNHNV and CDR2 YYDKDF (reference sequence). After removal of 0 bases from V and 8 bases from J, the junction contained 0 bases not matched to a gene. The CDR3 contains 14 residues. DNA for the CDR3: TGTGCCACCAGCAGAGACAGGGGGCATTCACCCCTCCACTTT. Its translation is CATSRDRGHSPLHF.

The genes are TRBV7-9 and TRBJ1-4, with D unresolved. This CDR3 has 13 residues. Germline-derived CDR1 and CDR2 are SEHNR and FQNEAQ (reference sequence). The V end lost 3 bases, the J end lost 0 bases, and 2 bases lay between the germline ends. The CDR3 spells CASSFATNEKLFF. For the CDR3, the DNA is TGTGCCAGCAGCTTCGCAACTAATGAAAAACTGTTTTTT.

This clone was found once. The V call is TRBV28, the J call TRBJ2-1, with 7 bases aligning to TRBD2. The CDR3 has 15 amino acids. V lost 2 bases to trimming and J lost 4 bases; unmatched junction nucleotides: 5. CDR1 and CDR2 (germline): MDHEN, SYDVKM. In DNA form, the CDR3 reads TGTGCCAGCAGTTTACCTAGCGGAGGTTACAATGAGCAGTTCTTC. It codes for CASSLPSGGYNEQFF. Full variable domain (remainder filled in from reference TRBV28 and TRBJ2-1): DVKVTQSSRYLVKRTGEKVFLECVQDMDHENMFWYRQDPGLGLRLIYFSYDVKMKEKGDIPEGYSVSREKKERFSLILESASTNQTSMYLCASSLPSGGYNEQFFGPGTRLTVL.

This chain links TRBV3-1 (or the pseudogene TRBV3-2) with TRBJ2-3; 8 bases match TRBD1. V lost 1 base to trimming and J lost 2 bases; unmatched junction nucleotides: 2. Germline V gene lookup returns CDR1 LGHDT and CDR2 YNNKEL (reference sequence). The CDR3 covers 15 residues. The CDR3 region has the DNA TGTGCCAGCAGCCAAGGGACAGGGAACACAGATACGCAGTATTTT. It specifies CASSQGTGNTDTQYF.

The genes are TRBV4-2 and TRBJ2-3; D remains ambiguous. Trimming left V 3 bases short and J 1 base short, with 20 bases between. The germline gives CDR1 LGHNA, CDR2 YNFKEQ. This CDR3 is built from 18 residues. The CDR3 sequence: CASSQEPLVPWGTDTQYF. DNA of the CDR3: TGTGCCAGCAGCCAGGAACCCCTAGTCCCTTGGGGCACAGATACGCAGTATTTT.

This clone was counted a single time. The chain couples TRBV3-1 (or the pseudogene TRBV3-2) to TRBJ1-1, with TRBD1 identical over 7 bases. The trim removed 0 bases at V and 2 bases at J, leaving 9 bases unmatched. CDR3 length: 17 residues. Per the germline V gene, CDR1 is LGHDT and CDR2 is YNNKEL (reference sequence). The chain's CDR3 is CASSQDGQGVLNTEAFF. CDR3 bases: TGTGCCAGCAGCCAAGATGGGCAGGGGGTGTTAAACACTGAAGCTTTCTTT.

The chain couples TRBV28 to TRBJ1-2; unclear D gene. This CDR3 is built from 16 residues. Germline assignment: CDR1 MDHEN and CDR2 SYDVKM. V lost 5 bases to trimming and J lost 2 bases, with 18 bases between them. The CDR3 DNA reads as TGTGCCAGCAGTGCGGCGCCGCTTGCCCTCAACTATGGCTACACCTTC. This gives the protein CASSAAPLALNYGYTF.

The gene calls are TRBV7-9 and TRBJ2-7, with D possibly being TRBD2 (6 bases). This CDR3 is 13 amino acids long. Germline loops: CDR1 SEHNR, CDR2 FQNEAQ (reference sequence). The germline V and J ends were trimmed by 7 bases and 3 bases, with 13 bases remaining between them. The CDR3, as DNA: TGTGCCAGCACCCGGGCGGGAAGCTACGAGCAGTACTTC. It encodes CASTRAGSYEQYF.

This clone was found once. The V gene is TRBV6-6, the J gene TRBJ1-1; tentatively, D is TRBD1 (6 bases). The length of the CDR3 is 12 residues. V was clipped by 6 bases and J by 4 bases, with 9 bases between them. Germline V lookup: CDR1 MNHNY, CDR2 SVGAGI (reference sequence). The CDR3 bases are TGTGCCAGCAGCCTCAGGGGCACTGAAGCTTTCTTT. This translates into CASSLRGTEAFF.

The rearrangement joins TRBV19 to TRBJ2-3; 7 bases agree with TRBD2. Germline lookup yields CDR1 LNHDA and CDR2 SQIVND (reference sequence). The CDR3 is 16 residues long. V shed 0 bases, J shed 5 bases, and the junction held 8 bases outside the gene matches. The CDR3 sequence: CASSIEVLGGRDTQYF. CDR3 nucleotide sequence: TGTGCCAGTAGTATAGAAGTCCTCGGGGGGAGAGATACGCAGTATTTT. The full variable domain, completed using reference TRBV19 and TRBJ2-3, is DGGITQSPKYLFRKEGQNVTLSCEQNLNHDAMYWYRQDPGQGLRLIYYSQIVNDFQKGDIAEGYSVSREKKESFPLTVTSAQKNPTAFYLCASSIEVLGGRDTQYFGPGTRLTVL.

The chain has TRBV15 and TRBJ2-1; D possibly corresponds to TRBD2 (6 bases). CDR1 is LNHNV and CDR2 is YYDKDF in the germline V gene (reference sequence). Trimming took off 3 bases at V and 4 bases at J, with 13 bases between the two ends. This CDR3 has 15 amino acids. The CDR3 reads CATSREGSGYNEQFF. DNA for the CDR3: TGTGCCACCAGCAGGGAGGGGAGCGGGTACAATGAGCAGTTCTTC.

In its sample, this clone was seen a few times. This chain uses TRBV5-4 with TRBJ2-7; D possibly corresponds to TRBD2 (6 bases). CDR1 and CDR2 from the germline V gene are SGHNT and YYREEE (reference sequence). CDR3 length equals 12 residues. The V end lost 3 bases, the J end lost 7 bases, and 11 bases lay between the germline ends. The CDR3 DNA reads as TGTGCCAGCAGCTCGGACTATAGGGAGCAGTACTTC. This sequence encodes CASSSDYREQYF.

The genes are TRBV6-5 and TRBJ1-1, with D unclear. This CDR3 is 16 amino acids long. Per germline, CDR1 MNHEY and CDR2 SVGAGI. Trimming stripped 0 bases from V and 9 bases from J, with 20 bases between. The CDR3, as DNA: TGTGCCAGCAGTTACTCGAGTTCTGAGCCACCTGTAAAAGCTTTCTTT. Translation: CASSYSSSEPPVKAFF.